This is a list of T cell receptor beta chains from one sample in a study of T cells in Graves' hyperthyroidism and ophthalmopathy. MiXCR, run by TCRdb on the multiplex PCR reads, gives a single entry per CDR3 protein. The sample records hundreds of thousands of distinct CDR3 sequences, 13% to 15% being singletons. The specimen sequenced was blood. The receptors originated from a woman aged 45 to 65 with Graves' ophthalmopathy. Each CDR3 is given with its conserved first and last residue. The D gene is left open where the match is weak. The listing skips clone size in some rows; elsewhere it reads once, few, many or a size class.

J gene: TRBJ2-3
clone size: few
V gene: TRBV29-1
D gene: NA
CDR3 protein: CSVDREGTDTQYF
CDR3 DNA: TGCAGCGTTGACAGGGAGGGCACAGATACGCAGTATTTT

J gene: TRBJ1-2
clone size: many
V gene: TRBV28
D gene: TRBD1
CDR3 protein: CASRDGQAYYGYTF
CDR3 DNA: TGTGCCAGCAGAGACGGACAGGCGTACTATGGCTACACCTTC

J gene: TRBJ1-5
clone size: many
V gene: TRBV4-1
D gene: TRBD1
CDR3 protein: CASSPRDRVIDNQPQHF
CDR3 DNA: TGCGCCAGCAGCCCCAGGGACAGGGTTATAGACAATCAGCCCCAGCATTTT

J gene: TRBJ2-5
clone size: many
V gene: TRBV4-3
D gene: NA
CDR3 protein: CASSQDGVIGQETQYF
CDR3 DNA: TGCGCCAGCAGCCAAGATGGGGTGATTGGACAAGAGACCCAGTACTTC

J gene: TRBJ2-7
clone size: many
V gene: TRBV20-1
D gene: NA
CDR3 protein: CSARDRGRLAEQYF
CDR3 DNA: TGCAGTGCTAGAGATCGAGGCAGACTGGCGGAGCAGTACTTC

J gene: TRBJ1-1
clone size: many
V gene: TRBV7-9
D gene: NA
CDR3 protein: CASSHRTDSKAFF
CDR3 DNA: TGTGCCAGCAGCCACCGAACCGACTCTAAAGCTTTCTTT

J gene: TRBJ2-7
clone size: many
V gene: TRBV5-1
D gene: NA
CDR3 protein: CASSYMGHPNSYEQYF
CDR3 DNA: TGCGCCAGCAGCTATATGGGACACCCCAACTCCTACGAGCAGTACTTC

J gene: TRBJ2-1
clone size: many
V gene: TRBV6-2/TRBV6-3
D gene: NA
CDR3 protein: CASTTADRSYNEQFF
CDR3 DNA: TGTGCCAGCACGACAGCCGACAGGTCTTACAATGAGCAGTTCTTC

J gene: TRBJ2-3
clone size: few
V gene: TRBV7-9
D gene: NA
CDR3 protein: CASSLVRLGWRLDTDTQYF
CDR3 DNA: TGTGCCAGCAGCTTAGTTCGTTTGGGTTGGCGGTTAGACACAGATACGCAGTATTTT

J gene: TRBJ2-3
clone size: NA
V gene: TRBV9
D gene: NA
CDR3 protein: CASSVAPASDTQYF
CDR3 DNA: TGTGCCAGCAGCGTAGCCCCTGCTTCAGATACGCAGTATTTT

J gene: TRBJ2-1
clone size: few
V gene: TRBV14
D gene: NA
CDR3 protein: CASSQARGSEQFF
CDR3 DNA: TGTGCCAGCAGCCAAGCCAGGGGCAGTGAGCAGTTCTTC

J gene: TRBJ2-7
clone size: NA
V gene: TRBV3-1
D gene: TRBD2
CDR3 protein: CAGSQVLAGASYEQYF
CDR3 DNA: TGTGCCGGCAGCCAAGTTCTAGCGGGGGCTTCCTACGAGCAGTACTTC

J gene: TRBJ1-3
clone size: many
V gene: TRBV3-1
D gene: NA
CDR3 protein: CASSQGVGTMSSGNTIYF
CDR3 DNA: TGTGCCAGCAGCCAAGGAGTTGGGACTATGAGCTCTGGAAACACCATATATTTT

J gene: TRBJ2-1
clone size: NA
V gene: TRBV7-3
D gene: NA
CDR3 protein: CASSLTARLFYNEQFF
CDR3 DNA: TGTGCCAGCAGCTTAACCGCTAGATTATTTTACAATGAGCAGTTCTTC

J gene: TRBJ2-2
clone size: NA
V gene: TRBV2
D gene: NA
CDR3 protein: CASSVGTRTGELFF
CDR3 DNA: TGTGCCAGCAGTGTTGGGACCAGGACCGGGGAGCTGTTTTTT

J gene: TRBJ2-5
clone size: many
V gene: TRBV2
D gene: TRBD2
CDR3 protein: CATDRTSGRGKTQYF
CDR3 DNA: TGTGCCACCGACAGGACTAGCGGGAGGGGAAAGACCCAGTACTTC

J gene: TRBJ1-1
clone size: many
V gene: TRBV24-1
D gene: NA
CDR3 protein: CATSDRGNTEAFF
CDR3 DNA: TGTGCCACCAGTGACCGGGGAAACACTGAAGCTTTCTTT

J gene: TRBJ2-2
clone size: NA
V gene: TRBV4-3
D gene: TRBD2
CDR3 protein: CASSQPGLAGGLEAGELFF
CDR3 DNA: TGCGCCAGCAGCCAACCGGGACTAGCGGGAGGGCTGGAGGCCGGGGAGCTGTTTTTT

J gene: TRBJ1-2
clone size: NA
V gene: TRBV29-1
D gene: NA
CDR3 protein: CSARNQDGSANYGYTF
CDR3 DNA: TGCAGCGCGAGAAACCAAGACGGATCCGCTAACTATGGCTACACCTTC

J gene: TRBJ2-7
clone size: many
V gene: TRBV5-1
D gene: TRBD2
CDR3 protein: CASSLGRTSSYEQYF
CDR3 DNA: TGCGCCAGCAGCTTGGGTCGGACTAGCAGCTACGAGCAGTACTTC

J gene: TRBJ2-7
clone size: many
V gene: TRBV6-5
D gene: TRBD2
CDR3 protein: CASRPLAGQFYEQYF
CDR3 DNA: TGTGCCAGCAGGCCACTAGCGGGCCAATTCTACGAGCAGTACTTC

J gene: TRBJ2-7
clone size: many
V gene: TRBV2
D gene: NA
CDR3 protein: CASSGTSDRPSYEQYF
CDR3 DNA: TGTGCCAGCTCCGGTACCTCTGACAGGCCCTCCTACGAGCAGTACTTC

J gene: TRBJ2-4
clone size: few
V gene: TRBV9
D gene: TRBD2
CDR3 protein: CASSVEPSGQNIQYF
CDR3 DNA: TGTGCCAGCAGCGTAGAACCTAGCGGGCAAAACATTCAGTACTTC

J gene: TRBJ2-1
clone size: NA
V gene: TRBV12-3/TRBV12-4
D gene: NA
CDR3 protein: CASNIADNEQFF
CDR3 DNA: TGTGCCAGCAATATAGCGGACAATGAGCAGTTCTTC

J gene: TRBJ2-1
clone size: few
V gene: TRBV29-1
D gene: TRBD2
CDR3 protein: CSVGGLAGGSGNEQFF
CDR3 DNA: TGCAGCGTTGGGGGACTAGCGGGCGGGTCAGGCAATGAGCAGTTCTTC

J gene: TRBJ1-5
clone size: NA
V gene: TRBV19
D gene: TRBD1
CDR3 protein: CASSILWDRGYFGPQHF
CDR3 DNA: TGTGCCAGTAGTATACTTTGGGACAGGGGCTACTTTGGGCCCCAGCATTTT

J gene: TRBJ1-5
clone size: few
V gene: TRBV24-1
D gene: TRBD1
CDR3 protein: CATSDRGRRNQPQHF
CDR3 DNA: TGTGCCACCTCCGATAGGGGGCGACGCAATCAGCCCCAGCATTTT

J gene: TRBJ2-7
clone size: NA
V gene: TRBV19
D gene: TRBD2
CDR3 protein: CASSFAGAQVEQYF
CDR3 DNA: TGTGCCAGTAGTTTCGCGGGAGCTCAGGTCGAGCAGTACTTC

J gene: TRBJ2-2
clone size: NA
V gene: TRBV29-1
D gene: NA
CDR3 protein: CSVDSPNTGELFF
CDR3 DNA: TGCAGCGTGGACAGTCCGAACACCGGGGAGCTGTTTTTT

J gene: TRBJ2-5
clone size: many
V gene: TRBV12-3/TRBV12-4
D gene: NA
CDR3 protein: CASNRGTQETQYF
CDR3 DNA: TGTGCCAGCAATCGGGGGACCCAAGAGACCCAGTACTTC

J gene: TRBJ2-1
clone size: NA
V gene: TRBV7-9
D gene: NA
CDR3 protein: CASSLPTGLTFYNEQFF
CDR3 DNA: TGTGCCAGCAGCTTACCGACAGGTCTAACCTTCTACAATGAGCAGTTCTTC

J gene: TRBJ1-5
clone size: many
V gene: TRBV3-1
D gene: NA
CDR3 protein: CASSQGTGFSNQPQHF
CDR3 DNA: TGTGCCAGCAGCCAAGGGACGGGGTTCAGCAATCAGCCCCAGCATTTT

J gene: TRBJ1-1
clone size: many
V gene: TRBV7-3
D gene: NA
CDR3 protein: CASSQTGMNTEAFF
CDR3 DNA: TGTGCCAGCAGCCAAACAGGGATGAACACTGAAGCTTTCTTT

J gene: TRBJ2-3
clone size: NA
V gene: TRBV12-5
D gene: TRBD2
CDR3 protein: CASGSKLAGGTDTQYF
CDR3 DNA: TGTGCTAGTGGTTCCAAACTAGCGGGAGGTACAGATACGCAGTATTTT

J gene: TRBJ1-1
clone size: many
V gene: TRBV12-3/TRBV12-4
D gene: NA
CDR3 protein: CASSSTRQRTEAFF
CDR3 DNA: TGTGCCAGCAGTTCCACCCGACAGCGGACTGAAGCTTTCTTT